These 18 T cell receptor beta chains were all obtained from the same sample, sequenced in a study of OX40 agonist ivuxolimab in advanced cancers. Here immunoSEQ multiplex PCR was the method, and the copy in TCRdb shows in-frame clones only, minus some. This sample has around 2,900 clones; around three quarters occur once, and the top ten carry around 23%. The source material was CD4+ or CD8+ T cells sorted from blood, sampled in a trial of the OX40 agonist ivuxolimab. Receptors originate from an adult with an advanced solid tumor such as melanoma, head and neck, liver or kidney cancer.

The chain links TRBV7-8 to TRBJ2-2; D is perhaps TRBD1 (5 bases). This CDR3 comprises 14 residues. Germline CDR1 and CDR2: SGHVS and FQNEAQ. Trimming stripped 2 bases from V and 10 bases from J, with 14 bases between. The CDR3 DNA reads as TGTGCCAGCAGCTTACTTACAGGTGAAGAGGAGCTGTTTTTT. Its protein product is CASSLLTGEEELFF.

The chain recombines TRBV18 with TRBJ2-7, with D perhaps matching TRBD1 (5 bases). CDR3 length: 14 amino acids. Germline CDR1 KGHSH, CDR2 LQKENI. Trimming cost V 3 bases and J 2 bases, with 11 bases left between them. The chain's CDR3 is CASSPPDTPYEQYF. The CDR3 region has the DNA TGTGCCAGCTCACCGCCGGACACCCCCTACGAGCAGTACTTC.

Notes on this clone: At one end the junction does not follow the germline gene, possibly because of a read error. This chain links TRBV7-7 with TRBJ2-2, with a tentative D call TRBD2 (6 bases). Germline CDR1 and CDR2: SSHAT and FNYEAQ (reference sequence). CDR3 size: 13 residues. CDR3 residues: CASSFGGDGELFF. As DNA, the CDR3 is TGTGCTAGCAGCTTCGGCGGGGACGGGGAGCTGTTTTTT.

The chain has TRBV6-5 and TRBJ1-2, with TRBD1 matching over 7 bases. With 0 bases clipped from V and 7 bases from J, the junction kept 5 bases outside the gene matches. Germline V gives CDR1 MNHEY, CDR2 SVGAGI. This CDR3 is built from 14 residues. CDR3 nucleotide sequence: TGTGCCAGCAGTTACTCGAAAGGGGGCGGTGGCTACACCTTC. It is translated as CASSYSKGGGGYTF.

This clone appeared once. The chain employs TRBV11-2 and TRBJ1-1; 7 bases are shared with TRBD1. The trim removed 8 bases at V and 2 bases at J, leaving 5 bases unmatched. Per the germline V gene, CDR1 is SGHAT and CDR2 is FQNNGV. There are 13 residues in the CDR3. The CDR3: CASRGTDNTEAFF. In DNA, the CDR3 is TGTGCCAGCCGCGGGACAGATAACACTGAAGCTTTCTTT.

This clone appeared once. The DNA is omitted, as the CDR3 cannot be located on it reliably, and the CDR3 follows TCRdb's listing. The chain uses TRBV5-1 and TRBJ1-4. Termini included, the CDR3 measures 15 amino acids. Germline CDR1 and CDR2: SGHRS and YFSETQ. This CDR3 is CASSLSLSWEEKLFF.

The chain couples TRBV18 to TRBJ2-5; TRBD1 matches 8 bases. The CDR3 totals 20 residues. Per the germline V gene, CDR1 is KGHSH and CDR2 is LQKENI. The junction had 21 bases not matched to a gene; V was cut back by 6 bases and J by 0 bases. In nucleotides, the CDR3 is TGTGCCAGCTCGCCTCCGATCACCTGGACAGGGATATCTTACCAAGAGACCCAGTACTTC. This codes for CASSPPITWTGISYQETQYF.

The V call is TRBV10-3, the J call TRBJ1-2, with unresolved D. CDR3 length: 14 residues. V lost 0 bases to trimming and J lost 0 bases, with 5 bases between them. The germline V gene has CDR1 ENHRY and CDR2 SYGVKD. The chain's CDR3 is CAISESTPNYGYTF. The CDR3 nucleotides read TGTGCCATCAGTGAGTCGACTCCTAACTATGGCTACACCTTC.

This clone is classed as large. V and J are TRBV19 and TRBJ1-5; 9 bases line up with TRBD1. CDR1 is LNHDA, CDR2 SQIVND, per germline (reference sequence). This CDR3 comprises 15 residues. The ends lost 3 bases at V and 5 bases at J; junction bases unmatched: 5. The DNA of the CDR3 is TGTGCCAGTAGTATCTGGACAGGGGATGATCAGCCCCAGCATTTT. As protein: CASSIWTGDDQPQHF.

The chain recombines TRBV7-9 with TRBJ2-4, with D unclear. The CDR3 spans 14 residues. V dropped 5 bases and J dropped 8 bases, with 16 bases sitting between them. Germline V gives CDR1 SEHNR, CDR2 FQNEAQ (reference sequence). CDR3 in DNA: TGTGCCAGCAGCGCGATTCTGGACCGAGACATTCAGTACTTC. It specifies CASSAILDRDIQYF.

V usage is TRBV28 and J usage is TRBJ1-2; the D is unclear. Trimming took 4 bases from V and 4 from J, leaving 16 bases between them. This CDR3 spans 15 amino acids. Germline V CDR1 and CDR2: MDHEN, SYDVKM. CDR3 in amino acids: CASSSIRTDRYGYTF. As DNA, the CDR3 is TGTGCCAGCAGTTCCATCAGGACGGACCGCTATGGCTACACCTTC.

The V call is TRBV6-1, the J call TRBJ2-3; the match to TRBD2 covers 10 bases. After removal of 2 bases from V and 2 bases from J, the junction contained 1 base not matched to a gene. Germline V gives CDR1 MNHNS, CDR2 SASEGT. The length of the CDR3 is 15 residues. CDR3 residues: CASSELAGATDTQYF. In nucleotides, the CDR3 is TGTGCCAGCAGTGAACTAGCGGGAGCCACAGATACGCAGTATTTT.

This CDR3 is CASSMTEPSSYNSPLHF. In nucleotides, the CDR3 is TGTGCCAGTAGTATGACGGAACCCAGCTCCTATAATTCACCCCTCCACTTT. The chain combines TRBV19 with TRBJ1-6; D gene unclear. The V gene's germline CDR1 is LNHDA and CDR2 SQIVND (reference sequence). V lost 3 bases and J 0 bases, leaving 12 bases between the germline ends. This CDR3 contains 17 residues.

The CDR3 DNA follows: TGTGCCAGCAACGCGCGCTCCTACAATGAGCAGTTCTTC. It translates to CASNARSYNEQFF. The chain is built from TRBV28 and TRBJ2-1; D gene unclear. Trimming left V 7 bases short and J 0 bases short, with 7 bases between. The CDR3 covers 13 residues. Germline V gene sequence: CDR1 MDHEN, CDR2 SYDVKM.

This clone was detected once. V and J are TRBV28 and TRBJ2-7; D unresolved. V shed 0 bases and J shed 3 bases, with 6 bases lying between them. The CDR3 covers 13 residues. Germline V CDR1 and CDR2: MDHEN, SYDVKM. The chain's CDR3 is CASSLWQDYEQYF. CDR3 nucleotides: TGTGCCAGCAGTTTATGGCAGGACTACGAGCAGTACTTC.

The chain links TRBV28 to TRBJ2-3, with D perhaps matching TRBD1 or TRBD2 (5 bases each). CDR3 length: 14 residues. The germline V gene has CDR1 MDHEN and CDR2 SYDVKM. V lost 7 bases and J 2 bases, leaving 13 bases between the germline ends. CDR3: CASTLGVITDTQYF. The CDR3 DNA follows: TGTGCCAGCACCCTGGGGGTTATCACAGATACGCAGTATTTT.

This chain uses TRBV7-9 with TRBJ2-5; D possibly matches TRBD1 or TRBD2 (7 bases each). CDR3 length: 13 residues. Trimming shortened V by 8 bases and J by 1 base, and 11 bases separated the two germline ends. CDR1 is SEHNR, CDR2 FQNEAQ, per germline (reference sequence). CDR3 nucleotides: TGTGCCAGCCAGGGGGGGCCCCAAGAGACCCAGTACTTC. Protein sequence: CASQGGPQETQYF. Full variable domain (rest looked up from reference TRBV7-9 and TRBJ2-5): DTGVSQNPRHKITKRGQNVTFRCDPISEHNRLYWYRQTLGQGPEFLTYFQNEAQLEKSRLLSDRFSAERPKGSFSTLEIQRTEQGDSAMYLCASQGGPQETQYFGPGTRLLVL.

The CDR3, as DNA: TGCGCCAGCAGCCAAGATCGAGGCAATCTAACCCCCCTCCACTTT. This gives the protein CASSQDRGNLTPLHF. V gene TRBV4-3 combines with J gene TRBJ1-6; D unclear. Germline CDR1 is LGHNA and CDR2 is YSLEER. Trimming took off 0 bases at V and 13 bases at J, with 16 bases between the two ends. CDR3 length equals 15 residues.